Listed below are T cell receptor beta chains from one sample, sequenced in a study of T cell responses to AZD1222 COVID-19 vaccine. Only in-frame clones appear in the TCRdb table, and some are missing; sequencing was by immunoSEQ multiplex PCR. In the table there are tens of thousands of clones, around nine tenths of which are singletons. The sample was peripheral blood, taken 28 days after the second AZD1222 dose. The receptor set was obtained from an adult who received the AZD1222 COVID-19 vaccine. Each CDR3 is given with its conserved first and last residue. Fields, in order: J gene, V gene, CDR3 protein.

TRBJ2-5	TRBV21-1	CASSPRGTSIETQYF
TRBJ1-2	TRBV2	CASLLGRLNYGYTF
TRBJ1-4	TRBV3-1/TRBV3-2	CASSRGSASTNEKLFF
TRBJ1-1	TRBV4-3	CASSQDRRGQNTEAFF
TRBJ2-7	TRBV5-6	CASRTEYRSSYEQYF
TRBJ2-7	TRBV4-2	CASSSRSGSFSYEQYF
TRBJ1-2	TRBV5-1	CASSLVRGQGFGYTF
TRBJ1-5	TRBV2	CASSGALGSNQPQHF
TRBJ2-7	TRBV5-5	CASSDGVAGPLTYEQYF
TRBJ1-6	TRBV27	CASRTGDNSPLHF
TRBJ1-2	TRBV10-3	CAISETTRDRVPNGYTF
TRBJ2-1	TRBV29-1	CSVDRGNEQFF
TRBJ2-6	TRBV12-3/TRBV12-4	CASCISGANVLTF
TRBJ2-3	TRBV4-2	CASSQDLVRFTDTQYF
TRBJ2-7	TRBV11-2	CASSLGVEAYEQYF
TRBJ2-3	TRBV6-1	CASSERLAGSDTQYF
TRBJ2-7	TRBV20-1	CSARDLGEQYF
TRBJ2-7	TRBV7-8	CASSPPGTSFYEQYF
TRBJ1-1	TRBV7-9	CASSQMTGMNTEAFF
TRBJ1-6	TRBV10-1	CASSELRDSPLHF
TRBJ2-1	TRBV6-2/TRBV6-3	CASSYSSTGNEQFF
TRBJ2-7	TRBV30	CAWWTSGNEQYF
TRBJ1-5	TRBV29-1	CRSDRYQPQHF
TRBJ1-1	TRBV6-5	CASRGRANTEAFF
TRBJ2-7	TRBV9	CASSVQAGAYEQYF
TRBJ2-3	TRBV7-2	CASKSPGQGAPSPDTQYF